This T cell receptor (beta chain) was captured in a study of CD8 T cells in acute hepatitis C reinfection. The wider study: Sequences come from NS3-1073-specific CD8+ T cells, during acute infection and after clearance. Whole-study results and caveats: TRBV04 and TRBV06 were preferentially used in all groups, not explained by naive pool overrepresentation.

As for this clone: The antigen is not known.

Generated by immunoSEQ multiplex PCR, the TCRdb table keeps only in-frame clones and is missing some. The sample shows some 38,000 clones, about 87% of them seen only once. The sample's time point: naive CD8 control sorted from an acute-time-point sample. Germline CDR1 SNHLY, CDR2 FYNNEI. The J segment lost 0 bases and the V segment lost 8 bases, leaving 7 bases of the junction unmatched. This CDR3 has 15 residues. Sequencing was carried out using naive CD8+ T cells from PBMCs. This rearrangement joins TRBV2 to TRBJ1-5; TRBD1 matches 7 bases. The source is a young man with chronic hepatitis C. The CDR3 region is CASGTGAYSNQPQHF. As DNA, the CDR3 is TGTGCCAGCGGAACAGGGGCCTATAGCAATCAGCCCCAGCATTTT.